This is a list of T cell receptor beta chains from one sample in a study of beta chain features in type 1 diabetes. The protocol was immunoSEQ multiplex PCR, while the TCRdb copy is restricted to in-frame clones and leaves out a portion. This table has around 340,000 clones, less than 9.5% appearing once. What was sequenced was central memory CD4+ T cells from blood. The receptor set was obtained from a woman under 30 in good health. Each CDR3 is given with its conserved first and last residue. A D gene is named only where the DNA matches it firmly. Clone size is stated in some rows and not others, as once, few, many or a class when expanded.

NA | TRBJ1-1 | NA | TRBV4-2 | TGTGCCAGCAGCCAAGGGTCACTAGGGAACACTGAAGCTTTCTTT | CASSQGSLGNTEAFF
NA | TRBJ2-2 | few | TRBV2 | TGTGCCAGCTCAGGGCAGGGGTCAGCCGGGGAGCTGTTTTTT | CASSGQGSAGELFF
NA | TRBJ2-1 | NA | TRBV20-1 | TGCAGTGCTAGGGTGGGCAATGAGCAGTTCTTC | CSARVGNEQFF
NA | TRBJ2-1 | few | TRBV5-1 | TGCGCCAGCAGCACCCAAGAGGGTAGCGATCAGTTCTTC | CASSTQEGSDQFF
NA | TRBJ1-2 | few | TRBV9 | TGTGCCAGCAGCGTAGGGCACTATGGCTACACCTTC | CASSVGHYGYTF
TRBD2 | TRBJ2-7 | many | TRBV19 | TGTGCCAGTAGTTGGACTAGCGGGACCTACGAGCAGTACTTC | CASSWTSGTYEQYF
NA | TRBJ2-2 | NA | TRBV9 | TGTGCCAGCAGCGTAGGCCCAATGGCCGGGGAGCTGTTTTTT | CASSVGPMAGELFF
NA | TRBJ2-7 | few | TRBV9 | TGTGCCAGCAGCGTAGGAGGGGCGCTAGGGGTTTACGAGCAGTACTTC | CASSVGGALGVYEQYF
NA | TRBJ2-5 | many | TRBV4-3 | TGCGCCAGCAGCCAAGAAAGGGTAGGGTTCGGAGAGACCCAGTACTTC | CASSQERVGFGETQYF
TRBD2 | TRBJ2-3 | few | TRBV28 | TGTGCCAGCAGTTTACGGGGGAGGGCCTTCACAGATACGCAGTATTTT | CASSLRGRAFTDTQYF
TRBD1 | TRBJ2-5 | many | TRBV2 | TGTGCCAGCATCATCGACAGGGGCGAGACCCAGTACTTC | CASIIDRGETQYF
TRBD1 | TRBJ1-4 | NA | TRBV7-2 | TGTGCCAGCAGCGCGGGACAGGGGTCCGGAAAACTGTTTTTT | CASSAGQGSGKLFF
NA | TRBJ2-7 | few | TRBV7-2 | TGTGCCAGCAGCAAACAGGGATCCTACGAGCAGTACTTC | CASSKQGSYEQYF
NA | TRBJ1-5 | NA | TRBV1 | TGCACCAGCAGCCAAGATCGGCCCCTACGCAATCAGCCCCAGCATTTT | CTSSQDRPLRNQPQHF
NA | TRBJ1-1 | few | TRBV6-1 | TGTGCCAGCAGTGGGCGTGCGGGGAGGCTGAACACTGAAGCTTTCTTT | CASSGRAGRLNTEAFF
NA | TRBJ1-2 | many | TRBV5-6 | TGTGCCAGCAGCTTTTGGCGGAGAGGTAACTATGGCTACACCTTC | CASSFWRRGNYGYTF
NA | TRBJ1-4 | many | TRBV4-3 | TGCGCCAGCAGCCAAGATGCAGTACTCCCAAAACTGTTTTTT | CASSQDAVLPKLFF
TRBD1 | TRBJ2-1 | few | TRBV5-1 | TGCGCCAGCAGCTTGACAGGGGGCCAATACAATGAGCAGTTCTTC | CASSLTGGQYNEQFF
NA | TRBJ2-7 | few | TRBV7-3 | TGTGCCAGCAGCTTGGTTATAGCAACGGGGGAGCAGTACTTC | CASSLVIATGEQYF
NA | TRBJ1-1 | NA | TRBV7-9 | TGTGCCAGCAGCCACGAGGGGACGGAAGCTTTCTTT | CASSHEGTEAFF
NA | TRBJ2-5 | few | TRBV11-3 | TGTGCCAGCAGCCCACCTCAAGAGACCCAGTACTTC | CASSPPQETQYF
TRBD1 | TRBJ1-4 | few | TRBV5-1 | TGCGCCAGCAGCTCGACAGGGGATAATGAAAAACTGTTTTTT | CASSSTGDNEKLFF
TRBD1 | TRBJ1-2 | many | TRBV4-2 | TGTGCCAGCAGCCCGAGACAGGGCGACAACTATGGCTACACCTTC | CASSPRQGDNYGYTF
NA | TRBJ2-1 | NA | TRBV11-2 | TGTGCCAGCAGCTTTAATGGACCTTACAATGAGCAGTTCTTC | CASSFNGPYNEQFF
NA | TRBJ2-3 | NA | TRBV19 | TGTGCCAGTAGTATTGGGCGCGGACAGCGGTTAACAGATACGCAGTATTTT | CASSIGRGQRLTDTQYF
NA | TRBJ2-1 | few | TRBV7-3 | TGTGCCAGCAGCCCTAGATCCGCGAGCTCCTACAATGAGCAGTTCTTC | CASSPRSASSYNEQFF
NA | TRBJ2-5 | few | TRBV27 | TGTGCCAGCAGCAAAACGAGGGGAGAGACCCAGTACTTC | CASSKTRGETQYF
NA | TRBJ2-3 | NA | TRBV29-1 | TGCAGCGGCACTAGCACAGATACGCAGTATTTT | CSGTSTDTQYF